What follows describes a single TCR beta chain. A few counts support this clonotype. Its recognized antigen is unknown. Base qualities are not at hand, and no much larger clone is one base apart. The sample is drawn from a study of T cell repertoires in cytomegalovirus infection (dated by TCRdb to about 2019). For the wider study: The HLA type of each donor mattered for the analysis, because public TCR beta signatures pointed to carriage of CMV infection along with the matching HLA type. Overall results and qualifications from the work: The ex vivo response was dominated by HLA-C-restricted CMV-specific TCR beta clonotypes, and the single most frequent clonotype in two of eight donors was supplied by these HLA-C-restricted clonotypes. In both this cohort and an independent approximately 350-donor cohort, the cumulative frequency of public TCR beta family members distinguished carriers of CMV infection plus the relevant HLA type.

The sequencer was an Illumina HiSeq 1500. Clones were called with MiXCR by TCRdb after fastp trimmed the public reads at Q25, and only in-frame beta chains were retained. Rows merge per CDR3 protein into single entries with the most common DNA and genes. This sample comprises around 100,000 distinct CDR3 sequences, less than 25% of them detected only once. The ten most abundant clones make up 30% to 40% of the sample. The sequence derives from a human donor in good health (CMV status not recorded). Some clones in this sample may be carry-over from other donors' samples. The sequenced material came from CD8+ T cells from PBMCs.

The sequenced DNA: TGTGCCAGCAGCGGGGGGGCCGGGGAGCTGTTTTTT. Its protein product is CASSGGAGELFF. This chain joins TRBV11-3 to TRBJ2-2, with 7 central nucleotides matching TRBD2. From V the trimming removes 5 bases and from J it removes 6 bases, while the gene matches leave 0 bases of the junction unaccounted for. CDR3 length: 12 amino acids, cysteine to phenylalanine. CDR3 DNA only is kept here, 36 bases in frame from base 1. The germline V gene encodes CDR1 SGHNT and CDR2 YENEEA.